Following are 16 T cell receptor beta chains from one sample sequenced in a study of cytomegalovirus exposure and HLA in healthy donors. The PCR had 60 Vbeta and 13 Jbeta primers. Sequencing was performed with immunoSEQ multiplex PCR; in TCRdb, only in-frame clones are kept and a portion is missing. The table records about 120,000 clones, about 68% of them present only once. Sequencing was performed on PBMCs. These receptors were taken from a woman aged 40 to 50 in good health and CMV-seropositive.

This chain uses TRBV15 with TRBJ2-2; 9 bases line up with TRBD2. The J segment lost 8 bases and the V segment lost 5 bases, leaving 15 bases of the junction unmatched. In germline, CDR1 is LNHNV, CDR2 YYDKDF (reference sequence). The CDR3 runs to 17 residues. The CDR3 DNA reads TGTGCCACCAGCCCTAATGTACGCGGGAGGGCCCGGGGGGAGCTGTTTTTT. Its translation: CATSPNVRGRARGELFF.

V gene TRBV29-1 combines with J gene TRBJ2-1, with 7 positions matching TRBD2. The germline V gene has CDR1 SQVTM and CDR2 ANQGSEA. The CDR3 spans 15 residues. V shed 4 bases, J shed 8 bases, and the junction held 14 bases outside the gene matches. CDR3 coding DNA: TGCAGCGTTGGGAGAAGGCTAGCGGTCCGGGATGAGCAGTTCTTC. Protein sequence: CSVGRRLAVRDEQFF.

Note on this clone: Germline and junction disagree at one end, which may indicate a read error. The chain couples TRBV6-5 to TRBJ1-4; TRBD1 matches at 8 bases. There are 14 residues in the CDR3. Germline loops: CDR1 MNHEY, CDR2 SVGAGI. In nucleotides, the CDR3 is TGTGCCAGCAGTAATCAGGGGGCTAAGGAAAAACTGTTTTTT. Translated: CASSNQGAKEKLFF.

This chain uses TRBV4-2 with TRBJ2-5; D may be TRBD2 (6 bases). Germline CDR1 is LGHNA and CDR2 is YNFKEQ. The V and J ends lost 1 base and 11 bases respectively, with 17 bases between them. The CDR3 runs 14 residues. The CDR3 coding sequence is TGTGCCAGCAGCCAAGTCGGCGGGAATGGCGGGCAGTACTTC. It codes for CASSQVGGNGGQYF.

The V gene is TRBV19, the J gene TRBJ1-1; no clear D gene. The CDR3 runs to 14 residues. Trimming removed 3 bases from V and 2 bases from J, with 10 bases in between. CDR1 is LNHDA and CDR2 is SQIVND in the germline V gene (reference sequence). The CDR3 spells CASSIGQTNTEAFF. The DNA for the CDR3 is TGTGCCAGTAGTATTGGGCAGACAAACACTGAAGCTTTCTTT. Supplemented by reference TRBV19 and TRBJ1-1, the full variable domain reads DGGITQSPKYLFRKEGQNVTLSCEQNLNHDAMYWYRQDPGQGLRLIYYSQIVNDFQKGDIAEGYSVSREKKESFPLTVTSAQKNPTAFYLCASSIGQTNTEAFFGQGTRLTVV.

The V gene is TRBV5-1, the J gene TRBJ2-1, with D possibly TRBD2 on 5 matching bases. The CDR3 length is 13 residues. Germline CDR1 is SGHRS and CDR2 is YFSETQ. Trimming cost V 1 base and J 6 bases, with 8 bases left between them. CDR3 region: CASSLSGSNEQFF. The CDR3 region has the DNA TGCGCCAGCAGCTTGTCGGGAAGCAATGAGCAGTTCTTC.

The V call is TRBV9, the J call TRBJ2-1; 13 nucleotides agree with TRBD2. V gave up 4 bases and J gave up 5 bases; unmatched junction bases: 9. Germline CDR1 SGDLS, CDR2 YYNGEE. The CDR3 spans 17 residues. CDR3 in amino acids: CASSPRPGTSGNNEQFF. In DNA form, the CDR3 reads TGTGCCAGCAGCCCACGCCCCGGGACTAGCGGGAACAATGAGCAGTTCTTC.

This sequence joins TRBV19 and TRBJ2-1; 7 bases line up with TRBD2. V gave up 4 bases and J gave up 8 bases; unmatched junction bases: 5. Looked up from germline, CDR1 is LNHDA and CDR2 is SQIVND (reference sequence). The CDR3 runs to 13 residues. Here the CDR3 DNA reads TGTGCCAGTAGTAGCGGGAGTAGGTATGAGCAGTTCTTC. Amino acid sequence: CASSSGSRYEQFF.

This sequence joins TRBV18 and TRBJ2-7; D might be TRBD1 (5 bases). Trimming stripped 3 bases from V and 10 bases from J, with 13 bases between. The germline gives CDR1 KGHSH, CDR2 LQKENI. The length of the CDR3 is 12 residues. CDR3 sequence reads: CASSPQGIGQYF. The CDR3 DNA reads TGTGCCAGCTCACCCCAGGGAATCGGTCAGTACTTC. Full variable domain (remainder filled in from reference TRBV18 and TRBJ2-7): NAGVMQNPRHLVRRRGQEARLRCSPMKGHSHVYWYRQLPEEGLKFMVYLQKENIIDESGMPKERFSAEFPKEGPSILRIQQVVRGDSAAYFCASSPQGIGQYFGPGTRLTVT.

The chain is built from TRBV9 and TRBJ2-2; a weak D match, TRBD1 (5 bases). The V gene lost 2 bases and the J gene lost 4 bases, with 9 bases spanning the gap. The CDR3 has 14 amino acids. In germline, CDR1 is SGDLS, CDR2 YYNGEE. The CDR3 DNA is TGTGCCAGCAGCGTCAAAGGGGCCACCGGGGAGCTGTTTTTT. Amino acids: CASSVKGATGELFF.

V usage is TRBV27 and J usage is TRBJ2-5; 7 bases are shared with TRBD1. V dropped 4 bases and J dropped 3; count of bases not matched to a gene: 8. Per germline, CDR1 MNHEY and CDR2 SMNVEV (reference sequence). The CDR3 totals 15 residues. The CDR3 DNA reads TGTGCCAGCAGTTCCCGACAGGGAATGGAAGAGACCCAGTACTTC. Its translation is CASSSRQGMEETQYF.

This clone was observed a handful of times. V is TRBV5-4 and J is TRBJ1-1; no definite D call. The CDR3 loop spans 14 amino acids. The V and J ends lost 0 bases and 4 bases respectively, with 10 bases between them. Germline V lookup: CDR1 SGHNT, CDR2 YYREEE (reference sequence). CDR3 bases: TGTGCCAGCAGCTTGGCAAGCGGTTTCACTGAAGCTTTCTTT. It encodes CASSLASGFTEAFF.

CDR3 sequence: CASSPRPQGRNTEAFF. CDR3 nucleotide sequence: TGTGCCAGCTCACCGAGGCCCCAGGGAAGGAACACTGAAGCTTTCTTT. The rearrangement joins TRBV18 to TRBJ1-1; possible D gene TRBD1, 5 bases. The ends were cut back, 3 bases at V and 1 base at J, with 15 bases in the middle. The CDR3 spans 16 residues. Germline CDR1 is KGHSH and CDR2 is LQKENI.

This chain links TRBV30 with TRBJ1-1; a weak D match, TRBD1 (5 bases). The CDR3 spans 12 residues. Per the germline V gene, CDR1 is GTSNPN and CDR2 is SVGIG (reference sequence). CDR3 coding DNA: TGTGGTGGGGCCAGGCTGAACACTGAAGCTTTCTTT. Translating gives CGGARLNTEAFF.

This clone was seen a few times. The chain joins TRBV2 to TRBJ2-7; 7 bases line up with TRBD1. Germline CDR1 SNHLY, CDR2 FYNNEI. The CDR3 is made up of 15 amino acids. V lost 6 bases to trimming and J lost 1 base; unmatched junction nucleotides: 9. CDR3 loop: CASRNDRARSYEQYF. The CDR3 DNA reads as TGTGCCAGCAGAAACGACAGGGCTCGGTCCTACGAGCAGTACTTC.

CDR3 nucleotides: TGTGCCAGCAGCTTGGCGGGTTCGACCCGGGACTATGGCTACACCTTC. Encoded protein: CASSLAGSTRDYGYTF. The V and J genes are TRBV5-4 and TRBJ1-2; D unclear. The CDR3 extends over 16 amino acids. V was shortened by 0 bases and J by 3 bases, with 15 bases between the two germline ends. Germline CDR1 is SGHNT and CDR2 is YYREEE (reference sequence).